Included here is one T cell receptor beta chain sequence, with context. This entry belongs to a study of OX40 agonist ivuxolimab in advanced cancers. Study context: Prior anti-PD-1, anti-PD-L1 or anti-CTLA-4 therapy was allowed; less than 45% had some.

Assay used: immunoSEQ multiplex PCR; TCRdb lists only in-frame clones, some missing. The profile shows 50,000 to 80,000 clones, less than 95% of them singletons. The specimen comprised CD4+ or CD8+ T cells sorted from blood, sampled in a trial of the OX40 agonist ivuxolimab. The origin of this receptor is an adult with an advanced solid tumor such as melanoma, head and neck, liver or kidney cancer.

CDR3 bases: TGTGCCAGTAGTCTTGGGCGGGAGTGGTCCTACGAGCAGTACTTC. This codes for CASSLGREWSYEQYF. The V gene is TRBV19, the J gene TRBJ2-7, with 7 bases fitting TRBD2. Germline-derived CDR1 and CDR2 are LNHDA and SQIVND (reference sequence). Trimming at V came to 5 bases and at J to 1 base, leaving 8 bases not matched to a gene. The CDR3 has 15 amino acids.